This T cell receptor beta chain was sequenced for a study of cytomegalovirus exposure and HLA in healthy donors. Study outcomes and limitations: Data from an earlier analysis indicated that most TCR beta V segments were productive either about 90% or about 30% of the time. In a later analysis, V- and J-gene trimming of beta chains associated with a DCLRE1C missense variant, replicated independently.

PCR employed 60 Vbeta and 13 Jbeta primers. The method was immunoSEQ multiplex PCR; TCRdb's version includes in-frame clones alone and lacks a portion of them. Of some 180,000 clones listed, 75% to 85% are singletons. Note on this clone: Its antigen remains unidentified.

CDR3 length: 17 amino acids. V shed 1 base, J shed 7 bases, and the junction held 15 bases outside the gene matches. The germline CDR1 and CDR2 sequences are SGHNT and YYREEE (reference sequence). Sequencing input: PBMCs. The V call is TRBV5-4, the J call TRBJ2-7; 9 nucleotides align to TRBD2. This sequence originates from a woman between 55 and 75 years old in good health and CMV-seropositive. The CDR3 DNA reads TGTGCCAGCAGCTTGAGTCATGGCGGGAGGGCCATGGGGGAGCAGTACTTC. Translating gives CASSLSHGGRAMGEQYF. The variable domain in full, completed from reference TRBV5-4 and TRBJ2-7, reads ETGVTQSPTHLIKTRGQQVTLRCSSQSGHNTVSWYQQALGQGPQFIFQYYREEENGRGNFPPRFSGLQFPNYSSELNVNALELDDSALYLCASSLSHGGRAMGEQYFGPGTRLTVT.